This T cell receptor beta chain was identified during a study of cytomegalovirus exposure and HLA in healthy donors. Whole-study findings and limits: Several of the most significant clusters appeared, in a later analysis, to be linked to common viral pathogens. When analyzed later, a missense DCLRE1C variant was found to be linked to TCR beta V- and J-gene trimming.

Remarks on this clone: The antigen is unknown.

PCR used 60 Vbeta primers and 13 Jbeta primers. Assay used: immunoSEQ multiplex PCR; TCRdb lists only in-frame clones, some missing. This sample contains tens of thousands of clones. In germline, CDR1 is SQVTM, CDR2 ANQGSEA. Deletions cut 4 bases from V and 5 bases from J, with 12 bases between. CDR3 length: 12 amino acids. The V gene is TRBV29-1, the J gene TRBJ2-7; possibly TRBD2 for D (6 bases). This clonotype was sampled from an older woman in good health and CMV-seronegative. Sequencing was performed on PBMCs. The CDR3 region has the DNA TGCAGCGTTGTAGAGTCGGGGGACGAGCAGTACTTC. Translation gives CSVVESGDEQYF.